A selection of T cell receptor beta chains follows, all from one sample in a study of a mutant IDH1 vaccine in newly diagnosed glioma. No antigen has been identified for these receptors. Assay used: immunoSEQ multiplex PCR; TCRdb lists only in-frame clones, some missing. The table includes 75,000 to 80,000 clones, around 85% detected once. This sample comprised PBMCs, obtained from a glioma patient whose treatment included an IDH1 peptide vaccine. The receptor set was obtained from a woman aged 45-65 years with glioma. CDR3s include the opening cysteine and the closing phenylalanine or tryptophan. The D gene is left open where the match is weak. The listing skips clone size in some rows; elsewhere it reads once, few, many or a size class.

j_call | d_call | v_call | clone_size | cdr3_nt | cdr3_aa
TRBJ1-2 | NA | TRBV5-1 | few | TGCGCCAGCAGCTTGGACCCAGGGTCTAACTATGGCTACACCTTC | CASSLDPGSNYGYTF
TRBJ2-1 | NA | TRBV9 | NA | TGTGCCAGCAGCGTCACACCGGGACATAGTCAGTTCTTC | CASSVTPGHSQFF
TRBJ2-5 | NA | TRBV6-5 | NA | TGTGCCAGCAGTTCGAGGGGGGATACCCAGTACTTC | CASSSRGDTQYF
TRBJ2-7 | TRBD2 | TRBV19 | few | TGTGCCAGTAGTACGGGGGGAACCGTAGACGAGCAGTACTTC | CASSTGGTVDEQYF
TRBJ2-1 | TRBD2 | TRBV2 | NA | TGTGCCAGCAGTGAAGGACTAGCGGGAGTTAGCAATGAGCAGTTCTTC | CASSEGLAGVSNEQFF
TRBJ1-6 | NA | TRBV7-9 | NA | TGTGCCAGCAGCCGAAGTAGCTCCTATAATTCACCCCTCCACTTT | CASSRSSSYNSPLHF
TRBJ1-5 | NA | TRBV2 | NA | TGTGCCAGCAAGGGCCAGAGCAATCAGCCCCAGCATTTT | CASKGQSNQPQHF
TRBJ2-1 | NA | TRBV5-5 | NA | TGTGCCAGCAGCTTGCTCAGGGCCTCCTACAATGAGCAGTTCTTC | CASSLLRASYNEQFF
TRBJ2-7 | NA | TRBV20-1 | NA | TGCAGTGCTAATCTAAGGAACGAGCAGTACTTC | CSANLRNEQYF
TRBJ1-5 | NA | TRBV19 | few | TGTGCCAGTAGTCCGGGGAAAGGAGTCAATCAGCCCCAGCATTTT | CASSPGKGVNQPQHF
TRBJ2-7 | NA | TRBV4-1 | NA | TGCGCCAGCAGCCAAGAATTCCGGACAGACTCCTACGAGCAGTACTTC | CASSQEFRTDSYEQYF
TRBJ2-7 | NA | TRBV4-1 | NA | TGCGCCAGCAGCCAAGCCCGGGACTTTGCCTACGAGCAGTACTTC | CASSQARDFAYEQYF
TRBJ1-1 | NA | TRBV11-2 | NA | TGTGCCAGCAGCCCCTCCCGAGGGGGGCAAAGCACTGAAGCTTTCTTT | CASSPSRGGQSTEAFF
TRBJ2-6 | NA | TRBV10-3 | NA | TGTGCCATCAGTGACAGCTACCAACCTGGGGCCAACGTCCTGACTTTC | CAISDSYQPGANVLTF
TRBJ1-1 | TRBD1 | TRBV28 | few | TGTGCCAGCAGTATAGGGACAGGGGGTTTTAGTGCTGAAGCTTTCTTT | CASSIGTGGFSAEAFF
TRBJ2-5 | NA | TRBV28 | NA | TGTGCCAGCAGTCCTAGGTCCCCGTACCAAGAGACCCAGTACTTC | CASSPRSPYQETQYF
TRBJ2-7 | NA | TRBV7-2 | NA | TGTGCCAGCAGTTCCTACTACGAGCAGTACTTC | CASSSYYEQYF
TRBJ2-2 | NA | TRBV28 | once | TGTGCCAGCAGTTTATTTCGGACCGGGGAGCTGTTTTTT | CASSLFRTGELFF
TRBJ1-6 | NA | TRBV7-2 | once | TGTGCCAGCAGCTTAGCGGGGAATTCCGCACCTAATTCACCCCTCCACTTT | CASSLAGNSAPNSPLHF
TRBJ2-3 | NA | TRBV7-3 | NA | TGTGCCAGCAGCTCCCGCGGAGCGGCTAGCACAGATACGCAGTATTTT | CASSSRGAASTDTQYF
TRBJ2-1 | TRBD2 | TRBV2 | NA | TGTGCCAGCAGTTTTCCTAGCGGGGAGGGCTATGAGCAGTTCTTC | CASSFPSGEGYEQFF
TRBJ2-5 | NA | TRBV6-4 | NA | TGTGCCAGCAGTGACACCCCGGGCCCTCAGTACCAAGAGACCCAGTACTTC | CASSDTPGPQYQETQYF
TRBJ1-5 | TRBD1 | TRBV5-6 | NA | TGTGCCAGCAGCTTCGGACAGGGAAATAGCAATCAGCCCCAGCATTTT | CASSFGQGNSNQPQHF
TRBJ2-7 | TRBD1 | TRBV2 | NA | TGTGCCAGCAGTGCCAGGGGGTTTTTCTACGAGCAGTACTTC | CASSARGFFYEQYF
TRBJ1-2 | NA | TRBV29-1 | NA | TGCAGCGTTGTCAGTTCTAACTATGGCTACACCTTC | CSVVSSNYGYTF
TRBJ2-7 | TRBD1 | TRBV6-5 | once | TGTGCCAGCAGTTTACCTAGGACGGGACAGGACTACGAGCAGTACTTC | CASSLPRTGQDYEQYF
TRBJ1-6 | NA | TRBV30 | NA | TGTGCCTGGAGTGTAGAGTCGCGTAGTCGATTTCACTTT | CAWSVESRSRFHF
TRBJ2-7 | NA | TRBV5-1 | once | TGCGCCAGCAGCTTGGGGGGTGGAGAGCAGTACTTC | CASSLGGGEQYF
TRBJ2-7 | TRBD1 | TRBV6-1 | NA | TGTGCCAGCAGCTACGGGACAGCTACCTACGAGCAGTACTTC | CASSYGTATYEQYF
TRBJ2-7 | NA | TRBV18 | NA | TGTGCCAGCTCACCTGAGAGCTACGAGCAGTACTTC | CASSPESYEQYF
TRBJ1-2 | NA | TRBV19 | once | TGTGCCAGTAGTATCTCCCCCCTCCGGGCTAGGACCTTC | CASSISPLRARTF
TRBJ2-7 | NA | TRBV7-3 | few | TGTGCCAGCAGCCTAGATGGTCTTTCCTACGAGCAGTACTTC | CASSLDGLSYEQYF